The rows below give T cell receptor beta chains drawn from one sample of a study of shared clonotypes between healthy human individuals. The protocol was immunoSEQ multiplex PCR, while the TCRdb copy is restricted to in-frame clones and leaves out a portion. Of about 2.1 million clones listed, roughly 95% are singletons. Specimen: naive CD8+ T cells from PBMCs. These receptors came from a young man in good health. Some clones in this sample may be carry-over from other donors' samples. The CDR3 runs from the conserved cysteine through the conserved F or W. A D gene is named only where the DNA matches it firmly. Only some rows state a clone size, as once, few, many or a class for expanded clones.

J | V | size | D | CDR3 | DNA
TRBJ2-1 | TRBV11-2 | once | TRBD2 | CASSLVAGRPNEQFF | TGTGCCAGCAGCTTAGTAGCGGGCCGACCTAACGAGCAGTTCTTC
TRBJ1-1 | TRBV28 | NA | NA | CASSYTLGPMNTEAFF | TGTGCCAGCAGTTACACGCTCGGGCCCATGAACACTGAAGCTTTCTTT
TRBJ1-1 | TRBV11-1 | NA | NA | CASSLFMGDIQGEAFF | TGTGCCAGCAGCTTATTCATGGGGGATATTCAGGGTGAAGCTTTCTTT
TRBJ2-1 | TRBV28 | NA | TRBD1 | CASKVGRGHDEQFF | TGTGCCAGCAAGGTGGGCAGGGGGCACGATGAGCAGTTCTTC
TRBJ2-3 | TRBV7-9 | NA | TRBD1 | CASSPGQGPDTQYF | TGTGCCAGCAGCCCCGGACAGGGCCCAGATACGCAGTATTTT
TRBJ1-2 | TRBV19 | NA | TRBD1 | CASSWGQGGIYGYTF | TGTGCCAGTAGTTGGGGACAGGGTGGTATCTATGGCTACACCTTC
TRBJ2-7 | TRBV27 | NA | NA | CASSFGRSYEQYF | TGTGCCAGCAGTTTTGGCCGTTCCTACGAGCAGTACTTC
TRBJ2-1 | TRBV6-5 | NA | NA | CATARGSHNEQFF | TGTGCCACCGCCCGGGGTTCCCACAATGAGCAGTTCTTC
TRBJ2-7 | TRBV6-1 | NA | NA | CASSEARDPLYEQYF | TGTGCCAGCAGTGAAGCCAGGGACCCCTTATACGAGCAGTACTTC
TRBJ1-2 | TRBV19 | NA | NA | CASSIAWGPVDGYTF | TGTGCCAGTAGTATAGCGTGGGGACCGGTGGATGGCTACACCTTC
TRBJ1-4 | TRBV27 | NA | TRBD1 | CASSSHRQGGDEKLFF | TGTGCCAGCAGTTCCCACCGACAGGGCGGGGATGAAAAACTGTTTTTT
TRBJ1-4 | TRBV2 | few | TRBD1 | CASSGGTGDEKLFF | TGTGCCAGCAGTGGGGGGACAGGGGATGAAAAACTGTTTTTT
TRBJ1-1 | TRBV5-1 | NA | NA | CASSFGRPAGIDTEAFF | TGCGCCAGCAGCTTCGGTCGGCCCGCGGGCATAGACACTGAAGCTTTCTTT
TRBJ2-7 | TRBV9 | NA | TRBD2 | CASSASGSYEQYF | TGTGCCAGCAGCGCTAGCGGATCCTACGAGCAGTACTTC
TRBJ1-1 | TRBV4-1 | NA | NA | CASSQGVAVMNTEAFF | TGCGCCAGCAGCCAAGGAGTAGCAGTCATGAACACTGAAGCTTTCTTT
TRBJ1-2 | TRBV11-2 | once | TRBD1 | CASSSQTGLGYTF | TGTGCCAGCAGCTCTCAGACAGGGCTAGGCTACACCTTC
TRBJ1-1 | TRBV27 | NA | NA | CASSLSVNTEAFF | TGTGCCAGCAGTTTATCCGTGAACACTGAAGCTTTCTTT
TRBJ1-4 | TRBV9 | NA | NA | CASSVGGGNSEKLFF | TGTGCCAGCAGCGTAGGAGGAGGGAATAGTGAAAAACTGTTTTTT
TRBJ2-7 | TRBV19 | NA | NA | CASRLAGGEEYF | TGTGCCTCCCGTCTTGCAGGGGGGGAAGAGTACTTC
TRBJ1-2 | TRBV19 | NA | NA | CASSIRARPGLSAHYGYTF | TGTGCCAGTAGTATACGGGCCAGACCCGGTCTTTCAGCACACTATGGCTACACCTTC
TRBJ2-1 | TRBV29-1 | NA | TRBD1 | CSVALFRTGRVYNEQFF | TGCAGCGTCGCTCTTTTCCGGACAGGAAGAGTCTACAATGAGCAGTTCTTC
TRBJ1-2 | TRBV27 | NA | NA | CASSLGGGDYGYTF | TGTGCCAGCAGTTTGGGAGGGGGTGACTATGGCTACACCTTC
TRBJ2-7 | TRBV10-3 | NA | NA | CAISESAGANYEQYF | TGTGCCATCAGTGAGTCAGCAGGGGCGAACTACGAGCAGTACTTC
TRBJ2-1 | TRBV27 | NA | TRBD2 | CASSLLLAGGPRNEQFF | TGTGCCAGCAGTTTGTTACTAGCGGGAGGGCCTAGGAATGAGCAGTTCTTC
TRBJ1-3 | TRBV29-1 | NA | NA | CSVEYPSSGNTIYF | TGCAGCGTTGAATACCCTAGCTCTGGAAACACCATATATTTT
TRBJ2-1 | TRBV28 | NA | NA | CASSFSWRNEQFF | TGTGCCAGCAGTTTTTCGTGGAGGAATGAGCAGTTCTTC
TRBJ2-7 | TRBV15 | once | NA | CATSREGGDTYEQYF | TGTGCCACCAGCAGAGAGGGGGGGGACACCTACGAGCAGTACTTC
TRBJ2-7 | TRBV27 | NA | NA | CASTVTGASEQYF | TGTGCCAGCACCGTGACTGGAGCTAGTGAGCAGTACTTC
TRBJ2-2 | TRBV28 | NA | TRBD2 | CASSSLAGGYTGELFF | TGTGCCAGCAGTTCGCTAGCGGGAGGGTACACCGGGGAGCTGTTTTTT